The clone carrying this TCR beta chain was observed a few times. These data come from a study of T cells in Graves' hyperthyroidism and ophthalmopathy. Authors of the study amplified TCR beta CDR3 regions from RNA transcripts. An initial round of RT-PCR targeting the TCR CDR3 relied on the HTBI primer set. Each CDR3 protein gets one entry after TCRdb re-called the multiplex PCR reads with MiXCR. The sample lists about 400,000 distinct CDR3 sequences; under 15% were seen once. This sequence was found in a woman between 25 and 40 years old with Graves' hyperthyroidism. Sequenced sample: blood.

The CDR3 DNA follows: TGTGCCAGCAGTCCGTCCGTGTGGGAGGGCAGGCAGCCCCAGCATTTT. Amino acids: CASSPSVWEGRQPQHF. This sequence joins TRBV27 and TRBJ1-5; D remains ambiguous. The CDR3 totals 16 residues. Germline assignment: CDR1 MNHEY and CDR2 SMNVEV (reference sequence). V was shortened by 5 bases and J by 7 bases, with 21 bases between the two germline ends.